Each of the 4 T cell receptor beta chains below was sequenced from the same sample in a study of blood T cell repertoires in COVID-19. Data came from immunoSEQ multiplex PCR; TCRdb stores just in-frame clones and leaves some out. The data hold 200,000 to 300,000 clones, with about 87% observed a single time. The sequencing sample was made of peripheral blood. The receptors were gathered from a man aged 60 to 69 who had recovered from COVID-19.

This clone was recorded a few times. The chain links TRBV27 to TRBJ1-2; 8 bases are a match to TRBD1. Germline CDR1 MNHEY, CDR2 SMNVEV (reference sequence). J was trimmed by 4 bases and V by 7 bases; bases with no gene match: 8. The CDR3 contains 14 residues. For the CDR3, the DNA is TGTGCCAGCACCTCAGGGGGCAGTAGCTATGGCTACACCTTC. Translated, it gives CASTSGGSSYGYTF.

CDR3 amino acids: CASSLRQGRDGYTF. The CDR3 region has the DNA TGTGCCAGCAGCCTCAGACAGGGCCGTGATGGCTACACCTTC. The chain carries TRBV6-5 and TRBJ1-2, with 7 bases that match TRBD1. V was pared by 6 bases and J by 6 bases, with 10 bases of the junction left unmatched. This CDR3 has 14 amino acids. Per germline, CDR1 MNHEY and CDR2 SVGAGI.

The V call is TRBV7-9, the J call TRBJ2-1; 12 nucleotides agree with TRBD1. Germline CDR1 SEHNR, CDR2 FQNEAQ (reference sequence). CDR3 length: 16 residues. The junction had 7 bases not matched to a gene; V was cut back by 1 base and J by 9 bases. For the CDR3, the DNA is TGTGCCAGCAGCTTAGGAATTGGGACAGGGGGCGTTGAGCAGTTCTTC. Translation: CASSLGIGTGGVEQFF.

The chain combines TRBV6-1 with TRBJ1-1, with a weak D call TRBD1 (6 bases). Germline CDR1 is MNHNS and CDR2 is SASEGT. The V and J ends lost 2 bases and 10 bases respectively, with 14 bases between them. CDR3 length equals 13 residues. CDR3 DNA: TGTGCCAGCAGTGAATGGGGGGGCTTGGGAGCTTTCTTT. It translates to CASSEWGGLGAFF.